Each of the 26 T cell receptor beta chains below was sequenced from the same sample in a study of T cell responses to AZD1222 COVID-19 vaccine. Method: immunoSEQ multiplex PCR; TCRdb's copy keeps in-frame clones and lacks some. The sample has more than 75,000 clones; roughly nine tenths are singletons. The sample was peripheral blood, taken on day 0 of AZD1222 vaccination. These receptors were taken from an adult in good health.

The V gene is TRBV7-2, the J gene TRBJ2-2, with 8 bases aligning to TRBD1. The germline V gene has CDR1 SGHTA and CDR2 FQGNSA. J lost 4 bases, V lost 5 bases, and 3 bases had no gene match. The CDR3 is 14 amino acids. The CDR3 DNA reads as TGTGCCAGCAGCGTGACAGGGGTCACCGGGGAGCTGTTTTTT. Protein: CASSVTGVTGELFF.

DNA of the CDR3: TGTGCCTGGAGGCTGGCCTCACCCCCCACTGAAGCTTTCTTT. It encodes CAWRLASPPTEAFF. The rearrangement links TRBV30 to TRBJ1-1; D not resolved. Germline V gene sequence: CDR1 GTSNPN, CDR2 SVGIG (reference sequence). The CDR3 is made up of 14 amino acids. The V and J ends lost 3 bases and 4 bases respectively, with 15 bases between them.

Here the CDR3 reads CATSRGGLSSGNTIYF. CDR3 nucleotides: TGTGCCACCAGCAGAGGGGGGCTATCCTCTGGAAACACCATATATTTT. This chain connects TRBV15 to TRBJ1-3, with D perhaps matching TRBD1 (6 bases). This CDR3 is 16 amino acids long. V lost 1 base, J lost 0 bases, and 10 bases lay in between. Germline V gene data show CDR1 as LNHNV and CDR2 as YYDKDF (reference sequence).

This sequence joins TRBV3-1 (or the pseudogene TRBV3-2) and TRBJ1-3; D is perhaps TRBD1 (5 bases). V dropped 0 bases and J dropped 4 bases, with 13 bases sitting between them. CDR1 and CDR2 (germline): LGHDT, YNNKEL (reference sequence). This CDR3 contains 16 residues. In DNA form, the CDR3 reads TGTGCCAGCAGCCAAGATACGGCAGGGAAAGGAAACACCATATATTTT. It yields the protein CASSQDTAGKGNTIYF.

The genes are TRBV9 and TRBJ2-1; 9 nucleotides align to TRBD1. The junction had 4 bases not matched to a gene; V was cut back by 2 bases and J by 7 bases. This CDR3 contains 14 residues. Germline V gene data show CDR1 as SGDLS and CDR2 as YYNGEE. CDR3 protein: CASSVGQGGNEQFF. The CDR3 nucleotides read TGTGCCAGCAGCGTGGGACAGGGAGGGAATGAGCAGTTCTTC.

The chain has TRBV27 and TRBJ1-5; D possibly corresponds to TRBD1 (5 bases). Germline CDR1 is MNHEY and CDR2 is SMNVEV (reference sequence). The CDR3 extends over 15 amino acids. The germline V and J ends were trimmed by 8 bases and 1 base, with 15 bases remaining between them. The CDR3 DNA reads TGTGCCAGCCACCCTGGGAGGGGCAGCAATCAGCCCCAGCATTTT. It specifies CASHPGRGSNQPQHF.

This chain links TRBV6-5 with TRBJ1-2; D perhaps matches TRBD1 (6 bases). The length of the CDR3 is 14 residues. Germline CDR1 is MNHEY and CDR2 is SVGAGI. The V end was cut by 2 bases, the J end by 7 bases, with 14 bases between. This chain's CDR3 is CASSYQDRNTGYTF. DNA for the CDR3: TGTGCCAGCAGTTACCAGGACAGAAATACTGGCTACACCTTC.

V gene TRBV7-2 combines with J gene TRBJ2-5; D possibly matches TRBD1 or TRBD2 (5 bases each). The CDR3 spans 15 residues. Per the germline V gene, CDR1 is SGHTA and CDR2 is FQGNSA. Between the trimmed V and J ends, which lost 4 bases and 4 bases, there was a span of 16 bases. The CDR3 loop is CASSSHLGPSETQYF. The DNA for the CDR3 is TGTGCCAGCAGCTCACACCTGGGACCGTCAGAGACCCAGTACTTC.

The V call is TRBV11-1, the J call TRBJ2-7; unclear D gene. Trimming took 3 bases from V and 0 from J, leaving 9 bases between them. The CDR3 has 14 residues. Germline CDR1 is SGHAT and CDR2 is FQDESV (reference sequence). CDR3 in amino acids: CASSFGVSSYEQYF. CDR3 nucleotide sequence: TGTGCCAGCAGCTTTGGGGTTAGCTCCTACGAGCAGTACTTC. The full variable domain, in which reference TRBV11-1 and TRBJ2-7 provide the parts outside the CDR3, is EAEVAQSPRYKITEKSQAVAFWCDPISGHATLYWYRQILGQGPELLVQFQDESVVDDSQLPKDRFSAERLKGVDSTLKIQPAELGDSAMYLCASSFGVSSYEQYFGPGTRLTVT.

The chain combines TRBV11-2 with TRBJ1-1, with 12 bases matching TRBD1. This CDR3 spans 15 amino acids. The germline V gene has CDR1 SGHAT and CDR2 FQNNGV. V lost 4 bases, J lost 4 bases, and 4 bases stayed unmatched. The CDR3 sequence is CASSSLGQGATEAFF. CDR3 coding DNA: TGTGCCAGCAGCTCCCTGGGACAGGGGGCCACTGAAGCTTTCTTT.

The table lists this clone with a count of one. V gene TRBV3-1 (or the pseudogene TRBV3-2) combines with J gene TRBJ2-3; 7 nucleotides align to TRBD2. The CDR3 is made up of 16 amino acids. The V gene end was trimmed by 0 bases and the J gene end by 6 bases; junction bases not matched to a gene: 9. The V gene's germline CDR1 is LGHDT and CDR2 YNNKEL (reference sequence). CDR3 sequence (DNA): TGTGCCAGCAGCCAAGATTTGTCTAGCGGTTTGGATACGCAGTATTTT. This encodes CASSQDLSSGLDTQYF.

This clone was picked up one time. This rearrangement joins TRBV5-5 to TRBJ1-4; D uncertain. Between the trimmed V and J ends, which lost 0 bases and 0 bases, there was a span of 9 bases. The CDR3 contains 16 residues. CDR1 and CDR2 from the germline V gene are SGHKS and YYEKEE (reference sequence). CDR3 residues: CASSLVFGPTNEKLFF. DNA of the CDR3: TGTGCCAGCAGCTTGGTGTTCGGTCCAACTAATGAAAAACTGTTTTTT.

CDR3 protein: CASSSGGNTEAFF. The CDR3, as DNA: TGTGCCAGCAGCTCCGGAGGGAACACTGAAGCTTTCTTT. The rearrangement uses TRBV7-3 and TRBJ1-1; D gene unclear. CDR1 is SGHTA and CDR2 is FQGTGA in the germline V gene. V was pared by 4 bases and J by 1 base, with 7 bases between. The CDR3 spans 13 residues.

This CDR3 is CASSVGEALITDTQYF. In DNA, the CDR3 is TGTGCCAGCAGCGTAGGAGAAGCGTTGATTACAGATACGCAGTATTTT. The V call is TRBV9, the J call TRBJ2-3; D not resolved. Germline CDR1 is SGDLS and CDR2 is YYNGEE. The CDR3 extends over 16 amino acids. V was shortened by 0 bases and J by 3 bases, with 14 bases between the two germline ends.

This chain connects TRBV18 to TRBJ2-3; D not resolved. Germline V lookup: CDR1 KGHSH, CDR2 LQKENI. This CDR3 has 15 amino acids. The ends were cut back, 3 bases at V and 2 bases at J, with 12 bases in the middle. CDR3 DNA: TGTGCCAGCTCACCCCCTCCCAGCCACACAGATACGCAGTATTTT. This encodes CASSPPPSHTDTQYF.

The CDR3 DNA reads as TGTGCCTGGAGTGTTGGTCTAGCCGAGACCCAGTACTTC. It yields the protein CAWSVGLAETQYF. The gene calls are TRBV30 and TRBJ2-5; D is perhaps TRBD2 (5 bases). V was pared by 0 bases and J by 5 bases, with 10 bases between. CDR1 GTSNPN and CDR2 SVGIG come from the germline V gene (reference sequence). CDR3 length equals 13 residues.

A single count supports this clone. This rearrangement joins TRBV7-2 to TRBJ2-1, with TRBD1 matching over 7 bases. Trimming took 1 base from V and 1 from J; bases not matched to a gene: 1. The CDR3 covers 15 residues. Per the germline V gene, CDR1 is SGHTA and CDR2 is FQGNSA. The CDR3 loop is CASSLDRGSYNEQFF. CDR3 sequence (DNA): TGTGCCAGCAGCTTAGACAGGGGTTCCTACAATGAGCAGTTCTTC.

The gene calls are TRBV6-4 and TRBJ1-1, with D maybe TRBD1 (6 bases). The CDR3 totals 13 residues. Per germline, CDR1 MRHNA and CDR2 SNTAGT. V lost 2 bases to trimming and J lost 4 bases, with 8 bases between them. The CDR3 region is CASSDEGGTEAFF. CDR3 DNA sequence: TGTGCCAGCAGTGACGAGGGGGGCACTGAAGCTTTCTTT.

This chain uses TRBV4-1 with TRBJ1-4; tentative D call: TRBD1 (5 bases). In germline, CDR1 is MGHRA, CDR2 YSYEKL. The V gene lost 5 bases and the J gene lost 8 bases, with 21 bases spanning the gap. The CDR3 contains 16 residues. CDR3 in DNA: TGCGCCAGCAGCTTCGTGGTGGGGGACTGGTCAGAAAAACTGTTTTTT. This sequence encodes CASSFVVGDWSEKLFF.

The chain links TRBV6-2 or TRBV6-3 to TRBJ1-1; TRBD1 agrees at 9 bases. The germline V gene encodes CDR1 MNHEY and CDR2 SVGEGT. The V gene end was trimmed by 0 bases and the J gene end by 5 bases; junction bases not matched to a gene: 13. This CDR3 comprises 18 residues. CDR3 bases: TGTGCCAGCAGTTACTCAGGACAGGGGTTGGGATTGACGACTGAAGCTTTCTTT. This gives the protein CASSYSGQGLGLTTEAFF.

CDR3 protein: CAISPGLAGANVLTF. CDR3 nucleotide sequence: TGTGCCATCAGCCCAGGTCTGGCAGGGGCCAACGTCCTGACTTTC. The genes are TRBV10-3 and TRBJ2-6; no clear D gene. Germline CDR1 reads ENHRY; CDR2 reads SYGVKD. The CDR3 is 15 amino acids. Trimming stripped 6 bases from V and 4 bases from J, with 13 bases between.

V usage is TRBV29-1 and J usage is TRBJ1-1, with D tentatively TRBD1 (6 bases). The germline CDR1 and CDR2 sequences are SQVTM and ANQGSEA. V was pared by 7 bases and J by 6 bases, with 18 bases between. The CDR3 runs 13 residues. The CDR3 DNA follows: TGCAGCGCCCTACAAACAGGGTTTCCTGAAGCTTTCTTT. Translation gives CSALQTGFPEAFF.

The chain uses TRBV19 and TRBJ1-2; 9 bases agree with TRBD1. The CDR3 loop spans 16 amino acids. Trimming took 8 bases from V and 0 from J; bases not matched to a gene: 10. Germline V lookup: CDR1 LNHDA, CDR2 SQIVND (reference sequence). The CDR3 nucleotides are TGTGCCAGTGGATTACCGGGACAGGGCTCTAACTATGGCTACACCTTC. It yields the protein CASGLPGQGSNYGYTF.

The chain employs TRBV7-2 and TRBJ2-2; D uncertain. Germline V CDR1 and CDR2: SGHTA, FQGNSA. Trimming shortened V by 4 bases and J by 5 bases, and 14 bases separated the two germline ends. This CDR3 is 15 amino acids long. CDR3 sequence (DNA): TGTGCCAGCAGCTGGGTGCATTTGGGAACCGGGGAGCTGTTTTTT. This codes for CASSWVHLGTGELFF.

This sequence joins TRBV18 and TRBJ1-1; no clear D. The CDR3 sequence is 13 residues long. V was cut by 6 bases and J by 7 bases, with 15 bases left in between. Per the germline V gene, CDR1 is KGHSH and CDR2 is LQKENI. CDR3 region: CASSPTRDIEAFF. The CDR3 coding sequence is TGTGCCAGCTCCCCGACCCGAGATATTGAAGCTTTCTTT.

The V call is TRBV19, the J call TRBJ2-7; no reliable D call. This CDR3 comprises 15 residues. The germline V and J ends were trimmed by 5 bases and 3 bases, with 17 bases remaining between them. Germline CDR1 and CDR2: LNHDA and SQIVND (reference sequence). The DNA of the CDR3 is TGTGCCAGTAGTGCTAGGACCGGCCCAGGCTACGAGCAGTACTTC. Protein product: CASSARTGPGYEQYF.